This note documents a single TCR beta chain sequence. Its antigen is unknown. Because the CDR3 is missing its conserved closing phenylalanine or tryptophan, this is likely a read error. Germline loops: CDR1 MNHEY, CDR2 SVGAGI. The CDR3 contains 16 residues. Multiple V-beta primers and a C-beta primer amplified TCRB from RNA. TCRB-specific cDNA synthesis used approximately 0.5 ug of total RNA. These TCRB libraries lack any described unique molecular identifiers. MiXCR, applied by TCRdb to the multiplex PCR reads, yields one record per CDR3 protein. The sample shows tens of thousands of distinct CDR3 sequences, approximately 60% of them seen only once. This record comes from a study of tumor-infiltrating lymphocytes in glioblastoma multiforme. Points from the study as a whole: The TCR and somatic mutation analysis included just one glioblastoma patient. Unequal TCR RNA per T cell might skew measured clone sizes.

This sequence was found in a male donor with glioblastoma. The specimen was brain tumor tissue. This sequence joins TRBV6-5 and TRBJ2-1; a weak D match, TRBD2 (6 bases). In DNA, the CDR3 is TGTGCCAGCAGTTGGACGGCAAGGGAGGCCTACAATGAACAGTTCTTG. It specifies CASSWTAREAYNEQFL.